One and the same sample provided the 23 T cell receptor beta chains below, sequenced in a study of blood T cell repertoires in COVID-19 (dated by TCRdb to the early 2020s). To prepare the library, the immunoSEQ multiplex PCR assay was applied. Sourced from immuneACCESS, this table was stored by TCRdb with only in-frame sequences that have V and J called. A share of the clones is absent; for the studies checked, an unresolved V gene accounts for under half, and the remainder has no known explanation. This sample holds about 23,000 clones; roughly 92% were observed only once. More than 4% of the sample rests with the top ten. The sequenced sample was peripheral blood. All receptors come from a woman aged 45-59 years with active COVID-19.

The chain joins TRBV6-5 to TRBJ1-4; D may be TRBD1 (5 bases). The CDR3 length is 14 residues. Germline V CDR1 and CDR2: MNHEY, SVGAGI. V was trimmed by 2 bases and J by 5 bases, leaving 9 bases between them. The CDR3 DNA follows: TGTGCCAGCAGTTACAGGGGTTCGAATGAAAAACTGTTTTTT. This gives the protein CASSYRGSNEKLFF.

The J gene is TRBJ2-5, the V gene TRBV5-1, with D possibly matching TRBD1 (6 bases). Germline V lookup: CDR1 SGHRS, CDR2 YFSETQ. The CDR3 covers 14 residues. Trimming shortened V by 10 bases and J by 5 bases, and 21 bases separated the two germline ends. The CDR3 DNA reads as TGCGCCTCGTGGACGGGCCGTCAGGGGGAGACCCAGTACTTC. Its protein is CASWTGRQGETQYF.

J is TRBJ2-5 and V is TRBV6-5, with D perhaps TRBD1 (6 bases). Trimming cost V 5 bases and J 9 bases, with 16 bases left between them. The CDR3 extends over 13 amino acids. CDR1 is MNHEY, CDR2 SVGAGI, per germline. The CDR3 nucleotides read TGTGCCAGCAGTCAAAGACAGCCAGGGGCCCAGTACTTC. Translating it yields CASSQRQPGAQYF.

The J gene is TRBJ1-1, the V gene TRBV2; no definite D call. This CDR3 comprises 15 residues. Germline V gene lookup returns CDR1 SNHLY and CDR2 FYNNEI. Trimming took off 0 bases at V and 1 base at J, with 9 bases between the two ends. The CDR3 region is CASSEAVGGNTEAFF. DNA of the CDR3: TGTGCCAGCAGTGAAGCGGTTGGCGGGAACACTGAAGCTTTCTTT.

This clone appeared a few times. The genes are TRBV10-3 and TRBJ2-2, with D unclear. V lost 3 bases and J 4 bases, leaving 9 bases between the germline ends. Per germline, CDR1 ENHRY and CDR2 SYGVKD. The CDR3 spans 14 residues. The CDR3 sequence is CAISDESPTGELFF. CDR3 bases: TGTGCCATCAGTGATGAAAGCCCCACCGGGGAGCTGTTTTTT.

This chain uses TRBV2 with TRBJ2-4, with unresolved D. Trimming took off 7 bases at V and 6 bases at J, with 10 bases between the two ends. This CDR3 is built from 12 residues. Germline V CDR1 and CDR2: SNHLY, FYNNEI. The CDR3 sequence is CASTRNGNIQYF. CDR3 bases: TGTGCCAGCACGAGGAATGGAAACATTCAGTACTTC.

V is TRBV11-2 and J is TRBJ2-5; TRBD2 agrees at 7 bases. Per the germline V gene, CDR1 is SGHAT and CDR2 is FQNNGV. V lost 5 bases to trimming and J lost 0 bases; unmatched junction nucleotides: 18. The CDR3 totals 19 residues. This chain's CDR3 is CASSPRGVRDYPYQETQYF. The CDR3 DNA sequence: TGTGCCAGCAGCCCTAGAGGGGTCCGGGACTACCCTTACCAAGAGACCCAGTACTTC. Full variable domain (remainder filled in from reference TRBV11-2 and TRBJ2-5): EAGVAQSPRYKIIEKRQSVAFWCNPISGHATLYWYQQILGQGPKLLIQFQNNGVVDDSQLPKDRFSAERLKGVDSTLKIQPAKLEDSAVYLCASSPRGVRDYPYQETQYFGPGTRLLVL.

This chain links TRBV6-5 with TRBJ2-4; 8 bases match TRBD1. The germline CDR1 and CDR2 sequences are MNHEY and SVGAGI. J gave up 6 bases and V 4 bases, and 11 bases lay outside the gene matches. The CDR3 consists of 16 residues. This CDR3 reads CASSSRQGAIGNIQYF. CDR3 coding DNA: TGTGCCAGCAGTTCCCGCCAGGGGGCAATCGGAAACATTCAGTACTTC.

CDR3 region: CASSSPGQGNTIYF. As DNA, the CDR3 is TGTGCCAGCAGTTCTCCAGGGCAAGGAAACACCATATATTTT. The chain uses TRBV28 and TRBJ1-3; D may be TRBD1 (5 bases). The V end lost 4 bases, the J end lost 4 bases, and 11 bases lay between the germline ends. This CDR3 contains 14 residues. CDR1 and CDR2 (germline): MDHEN, SYDVKM. The full variable domain, with the rest looked up from reference TRBV28 and TRBJ1-3, is DVKVTQSSRYLVKRTGEKVFLECVQDMDHENMFWYRQDPGLGLRLIYFSYDVKMKEKGDIPEGYSVSREKKERFSLILESASTNQTSMYLCASSSPGQGNTIYFGEGSWLTVV.

This chain connects TRBV7-2 to TRBJ2-3, with D perhaps TRBD2 (5 bases). The germline gives CDR1 SGHTA, CDR2 FQGNSA. This CDR3 region has 17 residues. V gave up 1 base and J gave up 0 bases, with 14 bases separating them. CDR3 in DNA: TGTGCCAGCAGCTTAGTGGGGAGCGCGCTTAGCACAGATACGCAGTATTTT. Protein product: CASSLVGSALSTDTQYF.

In its sample, this clone was seen once. This chain connects TRBV28 to TRBJ2-1, with a tentative D call TRBD2 (7 bases). V was cut by 5 bases and J by 2 bases, with 16 bases left in between. Germline V gene lookup returns CDR1 MDHEN and CDR2 SYDVKM. This CDR3 contains 16 residues. Here the CDR3 DNA reads TGTGCCAGCAGTCCCTCTGGGGGGGGCACCTACAATGAGCAGTTCTTC. It translates to CASSPSGGGTYNEQFF.

Here the CDR3 reads CASSPPGLAGRDQETQYF. The CDR3 nucleotides are TGTGCCAGCAGCCCCCCCGGGCTAGCGGGTCGGGACCAAGAGACCCAGTACTTC. This sequence joins TRBV7-3 and TRBJ2-5; 8 bases align to TRBD2. CDR3 length: 18 amino acids. Germline loops: CDR1 SGHTA, CDR2 FQGTGA. Losses at the gene ends were 5 bases for V and 0 bases for J; bases not matched to a gene: 14.

The rearrangement joins TRBV6-1 to TRBJ1-1; 7 bases are shared with TRBD1. This CDR3 comprises 16 residues. V was pared by 2 bases and J by 3 bases, with 9 bases of the junction left unmatched. Per germline, CDR1 MNHNS and CDR2 SASEGT. CDR3 residues: CASSERDSAWYTEAFF. DNA for the CDR3: TGTGCCAGCAGTGAACGGGACAGCGCTTGGTACACTGAAGCTTTCTTT.

This clone showed up just once. The J gene is TRBJ2-5, the V gene TRBV5-1; weak D call: TRBD2 (6 bases). This CDR3 has 15 residues. Trimming cost V 1 base and J 2 bases, with 12 bases left between them. In germline, CDR1 is SGHRS, CDR2 YFSETQ. This CDR3 reads CASSLIAAGQETQYF. The CDR3 coding sequence is TGCGCCAGCAGCTTGATCGCCGCGGGACAAGAGACCCAGTACTTC.

CDR3 amino acids: CASSIGGTVGELFF. CDR3 nucleotides: TGTGCCAGTAGTATAGGGGGGACAGTCGGGGAGCTGTTTTTT. The chain links TRBV19 to TRBJ2-2, with TRBD1 matching 7 bases. This CDR3 spans 14 amino acids. J gave up 7 bases and V 1 base, and 3 bases lay outside the gene matches. CDR1 LNHDA and CDR2 SQIVND come from the germline V gene (reference sequence).

The CDR3 here is CASSSRTSGTLYEQYF. Written as DNA, the CDR3 is TGTGCCAGCAGCTCCCGGACTAGCGGAACATTATACGAGCAGTACTTC. The rearrangement links TRBV11-2 to TRBJ2-7; TRBD2 aligns across 10 bases. There are 16 residues in the CDR3. V lost 4 bases to trimming and J lost 4 bases; unmatched junction nucleotides: 10. In germline, CDR1 is SGHAT, CDR2 FQNNGV.

The CDR3 protein is CASSPSSYEQYF. Written as DNA, the CDR3 is TGCGCCAGCAGTCCGAGCTCCTACGAGCAGTACTTC. The chain recombines TRBV10-2 with TRBJ2-7; D remains unclear. V gave up 5 bases and J gave up 0 bases, with 5 bases separating them. The germline V gene encodes CDR1 WSHSY and CDR2 SAAADI. The CDR3 runs 12 residues.

The chain uses TRBV2 and TRBJ1-2; D remains unclear. Trimming cost V 5 bases and J 4 bases, with 8 bases left between them. The germline V gene has CDR1 SNHLY and CDR2 FYNNEI. The CDR3 has 12 amino acids. The DNA for the CDR3 is TGTGCCAGCAGTAGGACTGTCTATGGCTACACCTTC. This sequence encodes CASSRTVYGYTF.

V gene TRBV19 combines with J gene TRBJ1-1, with D perhaps TRBD1 (6 bases). Per the germline V gene, CDR1 is LNHDA and CDR2 is SQIVND (reference sequence). With 5 bases removed from V and 5 bases from J, the gap between germline ends came to 15 bases. The CDR3 loop spans 14 amino acids. The CDR3 loop is CASSQGRGGTEAFF. CDR3 DNA: TGTGCCAGTAGTCAGGGCAGGGGAGGGACTGAAGCTTTCTTT. Full variable domain (outside the CDR3, taken from reference TRBV19 and TRBJ1-1): DGGITQSPKYLFRKEGQNVTLSCEQNLNHDAMYWYRQDPGQGLRLIYYSQIVNDFQKGDIAEGYSVSREKKESFPLTVTSAQKNPTAFYLCASSQGRGGTEAFFGQGTRLTVV.

The genes are TRBV5-1 and TRBJ2-7, with 12 bases lining up with TRBD2. CDR3 length: 16 residues. Per the germline V gene, CDR1 is SGHRS and CDR2 is YFSETQ. The junction had 7 bases not matched to a gene; V was cut back by 4 bases and J by 2 bases. The CDR3 region is CASSAGTSGFTYEQYF. CDR3 sequence (DNA): TGCGCCAGCAGCGCAGGGACTAGCGGGTTCACCTACGAGCAGTACTTC.

The genes are TRBV27 and TRBJ1-6; possibly TRBD1 for D (6 bases). Germline assignment: CDR1 MNHEY and CDR2 SMNVEV (reference sequence). CDR3 size: 16 residues. Deletions cut 2 bases from V and 3 bases from J, with 11 bases between. This chain's CDR3 is CASSLGQTIYNSPLHF. CDR3 nucleotides: TGTGCCAGCAGTTTAGGACAGACTATCTATAATTCACCCCTCCACTTT.

The chain is built from TRBV9 and TRBJ1-2, with TRBD1 matching 7 bases. CDR1 is SGDLS, CDR2 YYNGEE, per germline. J gave up 3 bases and V 4 bases, and 12 bases lay outside the gene matches. The length of the CDR3 is 16 residues. CDR3 in amino acids: CASSPGRRGLDYGYTF. The CDR3 nucleotides are TGTGCCAGCAGCCCAGGGCGAAGGGGGCTGGACTATGGCTACACCTTC.

The chain couples TRBV9 to TRBJ2-7, with TRBD1 as a possible D gene (5 bases). Germline V gives CDR1 SGDLS, CDR2 YYNGEE. The CDR3 is 14 amino acids. The V end lost 0 bases, the J end lost 7 bases, and 14 bases lay between the germline ends. This CDR3 reads CASSVGQGPFEQYF. The CDR3 nucleotides are TGTGCCAGCAGCGTAGGGCAGGGCCCTTTTGAGCAGTACTTC.